The 17 T cell receptor beta chains presented below share a single source sample, sequenced in a study of cytomegalovirus exposure and HLA in healthy donors. 13 Jbeta primers and 60 Vbeta primers were used for the PCR. TCRdb's table, derived via immunoSEQ multiplex PCR, lists solely in-frame clones and lacks some. Found here are about 62,000 clones, about 90% of them singletons; the top ten hold less than 1.5%. Sequencing input: PBMCs. These receptors were obtained from a man aged 18 to 29 in good health and CMV-seronegative.

For the CDR3, the DNA is TGTGCCATCAGCCAGGGGGGCGGGGCGAGGTCGGCCCAGTACTTC. Its translation is CAISQGGGARSAQYF. The gene calls are TRBV10-3 and TRBJ2-5; D is possibly TRBD1 (7 bases). Germline loops: CDR1 ENHRY, CDR2 SYGVKD. The CDR3 loop spans 15 amino acids. Trimming shortened V by 6 bases and J by 9 bases, and 23 bases separated the two germline ends.

The rearrangement uses TRBV7-8 and TRBJ1-5; TRBD1 agrees at 8 bases. CDR3 length: 14 residues. CDR1 is SGHVS and CDR2 is FQNEAQ in the germline V gene. The V segment lost 5 bases and the J segment 5 bases; nucleotides outside the gene matches: 5. For the CDR3, the DNA is TGTGCCAGCAGCGTTGACAGGGGCCATCAGCCCCAGCATTTT. It yields the protein CASSVDRGHQPQHF.

The genes are TRBV28 and TRBJ2-1, with no clear D. CDR1 and CDR2 from the germline V gene are MDHEN and SYDVKM. Between the trimmed V and J ends, which lost 4 bases and 3 bases, there was a span of 13 bases. The CDR3 has 15 amino acids. As DNA, the CDR3 is TGTGCCAGCAGTTGGAACGAGGAAGGCTACAATGAGCAGTTCTTC. Translating gives CASSWNEEGYNEQFF.

The chain is built from TRBV28 and TRBJ2-5; a possible D gene is TRBD1 (5 bases). The CDR3 runs to 14 residues. Looked up from germline, CDR1 is MDHEN and CDR2 is SYDVKM. Trimming removed 5 bases at V and 1 base at J, with 11 bases between. DNA of the CDR3: TGTGCCAGCAGTACCGGACACCTCCAAGAGACCCAGTACTTC. Translated: CASSTGHLQETQYF.

The table lists this clone with a few counts. This chain connects TRBV10-3 to TRBJ1-3, with a tentative D call TRBD1 (5 bases). Germline CDR1 reads ENHRY; CDR2 reads SYGVKD. V was pared by 8 bases and J by 3 bases, with 14 bases between. This CDR3 is 14 amino acids long. The CDR3 region has the DNA TGTGCCATCGGGGCCGGTATAAGTGGAAACACCATATATTTT. Translating it yields CAIGAGISGNTIYF.

Remarks on this clone: The sample has other DNA sequences that encode this CDR3 too. The chain links TRBV4-1 to TRBJ1-1, with 9 bases matching TRBD1. Losses at the gene ends were 1 base for V and 0 bases for J; bases not matched to a gene: 0. This CDR3 has 15 residues. Germline CDR1 MGHRA, CDR2 YSYEKL. CDR3: CASSQGTGVNTEAFF. In nucleotides, the CDR3 is TGCGCCAGCAGCCAAGGGACAGGGGTGAACACTGAAGCTTTCTTT.

The J gene is TRBJ2-2, the V gene TRBV11-2; tentative D call: TRBD1 (6 bases). Trimming stripped 5 bases from V and 4 bases from J, with 17 bases between. This CDR3 comprises 16 residues. From germline, CDR1 is SGHAT and CDR2 FQNNGV. CDR3 protein: CASSLIGGDRTGELFF. CDR3 DNA: TGTGCCAGCAGCCTAATAGGGGGTGATCGCACCGGGGAGCTGTTTTTT.

This clone was seen only once. The gene calls are TRBV5-1 and TRBJ1-2; D is ambiguous. CDR3 length equals 15 residues. Germline CDR1 and CDR2: SGHRS and YFSETQ. V dropped 4 bases and J dropped 0 bases, with 13 bases sitting between them. The CDR3 here is CASSPIDGANYGYTF. In nucleotides, the CDR3 is TGCGCCAGCAGCCCAATAGATGGAGCTAACTATGGCTACACCTTC.

This chain joins TRBV10-3 and TRBJ1-1, with a weak D call TRBD1 (6 bases). V was pared by 6 bases and J by 0 bases, with 20 bases between. The germline V gene has CDR1 ENHRY and CDR2 SYGVKD. This CDR3 contains 17 residues. CDR3 nucleotides: TGTGCCATCAGCGCCCCGACAGGCCCGTCCATGAACACTGAAGCTTTCTTT. Translating it yields CAISAPTGPSMNTEAFF.

The rearrangement joins TRBV9 to TRBJ2-1; TRBD1 matches at 9 bases. V was clipped by 2 bases and J by 4 bases; unmatched bases: 4. The CDR3 has 15 residues. The germline CDR1 and CDR2 sequences are SGDLS and YYNGEE. DNA for the CDR3: TGTGCCAGCAGCGTCGCGGGACAGGGATACAATGAGCAGTTCTTC. It specifies CASSVAGQGYNEQFF.

The chain links TRBV13 to TRBJ1-6, with TRBD1 as a possible D gene (5 bases). Germline CDR1 reads PRHDT; CDR2 reads FYEKMQ (reference sequence). The CDR3 has 12 residues. V was clipped by 3 bases and J by 14 bases, with 11 bases between them. CDR3 sequence reads: CASSFKQGTLHF. CDR3 in DNA: TGTGCCAGCAGCTTCAAGCAGGGAACCCTCCACTTT.

The rearrangement links TRBV7-2 to TRBJ2-3; TRBD2 might be the D (7 bases). CDR3 size: 14 residues. V was pared by 0 bases and J by 6 bases, with 10 bases between. In germline, CDR1 is SGHTA, CDR2 FQGNSA. CDR3: CASSLAEGGDTQYF. The CDR3 DNA is TGTGCCAGCAGCTTAGCGGAGGGGGGGGATACGCAGTATTTT.

This chain joins TRBV5-6 and TRBJ2-3; D is possibly TRBD2 (5 bases). V lost 4 bases to trimming and J lost 0 bases, with 9 bases between them. This CDR3 is built from 14 residues. Germline assignment: CDR1 SGHDT and CDR2 YYEEEE. In DNA form, the CDR3 reads TGTGCCAGCAGCCCTGGCGGGAGCACAGATACGCAGTATTTT. Its protein product is CASSPGGSTDTQYF.

The V gene is TRBV5-4, the J gene TRBJ2-3; weak D call: TRBD2 (5 bases). The CDR3 spans 15 residues. Germline assignment: CDR1 SGHNT and CDR2 YYREEE (reference sequence). Trimming shortened V by 0 bases and J by 0 bases, and 8 bases separated the two germline ends. The CDR3 spells CASSLAPGSTDTQYF. The CDR3 DNA reads TGTGCCAGCAGCTTGGCTCCGGGGAGCACAGATACGCAGTATTTT.

The chain has TRBV5-1 and TRBJ2-7; 9 bases line up with TRBD1. The V gene end was trimmed by 4 bases and the J gene end by 5 bases; junction bases not matched to a gene: 1. Germline lookup yields CDR1 SGHRS and CDR2 YFSETQ. This CDR3 region has 12 residues. CDR3 DNA: TGCGCCAGCAGCCGGACAGGGGACGAGCAGTACTTC. This translates into CASSRTGDEQYF.

This clone has only a few counts. The rearrangement uses TRBV2 and TRBJ2-6; possible D gene TRBD1, 6 bases. Trimming took 4 bases from V and 4 from J, leaving 11 bases between them. Germline loops: CDR1 SNHLY, CDR2 FYNNEI. The CDR3 sequence is 15 residues long. CDR3 nucleotides: TGTGCCAGCAGTGTACAGGGATCAGGGGCCAACGTCCTGACTTTC. It codes for CASSVQGSGANVLTF.

This sequence joins TRBV5-1 and TRBJ2-7; 8 nucleotides match TRBD2. Per the germline V gene, CDR1 is SGHRS and CDR2 is YFSETQ. This CDR3 is 13 amino acids long. Trimming removed 7 bases from V and 6 bases from J; junction bases left unmatched: 9. CDR3 in DNA: TGCGCCAGCGTCCCGCCGGGGGGGGTCGAGCAGTACTTC. It yields the protein CASVPPGGVEQYF.